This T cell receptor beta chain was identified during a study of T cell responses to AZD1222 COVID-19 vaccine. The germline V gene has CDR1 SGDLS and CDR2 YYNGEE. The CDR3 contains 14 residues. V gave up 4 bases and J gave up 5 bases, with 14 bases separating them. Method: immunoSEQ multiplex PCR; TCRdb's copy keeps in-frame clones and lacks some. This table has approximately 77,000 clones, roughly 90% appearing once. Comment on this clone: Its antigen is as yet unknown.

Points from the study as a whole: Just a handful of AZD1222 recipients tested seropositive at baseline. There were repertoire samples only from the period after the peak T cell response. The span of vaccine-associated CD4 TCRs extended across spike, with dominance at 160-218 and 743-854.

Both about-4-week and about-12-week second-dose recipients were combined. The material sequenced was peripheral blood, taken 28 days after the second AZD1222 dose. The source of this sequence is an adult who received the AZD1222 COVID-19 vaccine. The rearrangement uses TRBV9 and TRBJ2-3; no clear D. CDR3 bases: TGTGCCAGCAGCTCCAGAGTCGCCCAAGATACGCAGTATTTT. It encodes CASSSRVAQDTQYF. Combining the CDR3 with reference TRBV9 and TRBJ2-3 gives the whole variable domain DSGVTQTPKHLITATGQRVTLRCSPRSGDLSVYWYQQSLDQGLQFLIQYYNGEERAKGNILERFSAQQFPDLHSELNLSSLELGDSALYFCASSSRVAQDTQYFGPGTRLTVL.